This T cell receptor (beta chain) was recovered during a study of blood T cell repertoires in COVID-19 (TCRdb year 2020). Context from the whole study: The collaborator samples originated in the United States, Italy and Spain and spanned the acute and convalescent phases of COVID-19. The material from the prospective study consisted of cDNA or gDNA derived from T cells, B-cell-depleted T cells, or PBMCs. Subjects who had been exposed to COVID-19, were actively infected with it, or had recovered from it provided the deeply sampled blood TCRbeta repertoires that made up the dataset. The repertoires were made available in a free public database intended to serve as a resource for research on the immune response to SARS-CoV-2. The samples were drawn from two sources: the first 160 participants of the ongoing ImmuneRACE study, and 1,254 subjects contributed by 6 global collaborators. Nearly every sample came with metadata listing a de-identified subject ID, COVID-19 status, age in years and sex. HLA class I and class II types, where available, came from metadata supplied by the sample provider rather than from assay-based typing.

General conclusions and limits of the study: How much clinical and demographic metadata was included differed by source and by participant, and the metadata was provided uncurated.

At one collaborating source in Seattle, patients were enrolled during active infection and were followed longitudinally through the course of disease. Each collaborating institution followed its own protocols to collect whole blood in K2EDTA tubes. For TCRbeta analysis, collaborators shipped samples as frozen whole blood, isolated PBMCs, or DNA extracted from either of those sample types. From the germline V gene (reference sequence), CDR1 is SSHAT and CDR2 is FNYEAQ. The CDR3 has 16 amino acids, counting the end cysteine and phenylalanine. CDR3 DNA is the only sequence kept; it has 48 bases, read in frame from the first base. Note on this clone: The clone's antigen remains unknown. A junction end diverges from the germline sequence, so it may reflect a read error.

TCRbeta CDR3 regions were amplified from genomic DNA by means of the immunoSEQ Assay, a bias-controlled multiplex PCR. Turning to the authors' computational methods: Within the assay, amplification of reference gene primers was used to estimate how many nucleated cells each sample contained. Sequence reads were collapsed and filtered to measure the absolute abundance of every unique TCRbeta CDR3 rearrangement. For each sample, productive Simpson clonality was calculated by taking the square root of Simpson's diversity index across productive rearrangements. TCRdb provides this immuneACCESS table in a form limited to in-frame rearrangements. Some clones are lacking; in checked studies, under half of them reflect an unresolved V gene, and why the rest are absent is not known. The V and J calls and clone size were taken over from that table, and D and trimming were inferred from the DNA. The sample records about 430,000 clones, roughly 90% of which are singletons. The biggest ten clones account for 0.8% to 1% of the sample.

The receptor was derived from a man between 18 and 29 years old with COVID-19, enrolled during active disease. The chain is made from TRBV7-7 and TRBJ1-6; 9 central bases correspond to TRBD1. Material: peripheral blood. The sequenced DNA is TGTGCTAGCAGCTTCGTGCCGGGACAGGGCTATTCACCCCTCCACTTT. This codes for CASSFVPGQGYSPLHF.